This TCR beta chain was observed in a study of blood T cell repertoires in COVID-19. In the study overall: Whether acute or convalescent, the COVID-19 samples came from the United States, Italy and Spain.

This CDR3 contains 14 residues. The germline gives CDR1 SGHRS, CDR2 YFSETQ. Trimming removed 5 bases from V and 4 bases from J; junction bases left unmatched: 5. Authors' processing steps: It was from reference gene primer amplification that nucleated cell counts were estimated. Some clones are missing from TCRdb's copy, which holds only in-frame ones; the method was immunoSEQ multiplex PCR. Clone size and V and J calls were adopted from that table, with D and trimming inferred from the DNA. In the table there are fewer than 40,000 clones, 90% of which are singletons. Sequencing input: peripheral blood. This TCR derives from a man aged 60-69 years with active COVID-19. This chain links TRBV5-1 with TRBJ2-2; TRBD1 matches 7 bases. CDR3 in amino acids: CASRTGTVTGELFF. In DNA, the CDR3 is TGCGCCAGCAGGACCGGGACAGTCACCGGGGAGCTGTTTTTT.